The T cell receptor (beta chain) under discussion was sequenced for a study of post-analysis software for immune sequencing data. Across the whole study: Recorded disease courses covered relapsing-remitting, secondary progressive and progressive-relapsing multiple sclerosis. Some patients had no subtype annotation. General study findings and limits: The authors found that F measure strongly co-clustered same-batch samples. In patients, five or six TRBV segments were more frequent than in controls, with TRBV5-6, TRBV5-1 and TRBV20-1 among them. Significantly decreased normalized Chao1 diversity was recorded for multiple sclerosis patients relative to controls.

In this sample, this clonotype turned up a few times. Its target is not known. Unique molecular identifiers had been added to the TCR beta cDNA libraries. About 460,000 cDNA molecules were obtained from roughly 0.93 to 9.6 million T cells. TCRdb recomputed calls from the PCR reads with MiXCR, one row per CDR3 protein. The sample includes roughly 730,000 distinct CDR3 sequences, about 27% seen only once; the top ten take more than 0.55%. CDR1 SGHDT and CDR2 YYEEEE come from the germline V gene. The CDR3 spans 12 residues. V was cut by 3 bases and J by 8 bases, with 8 bases left in between. The source of this sequence is a girl between 10 and 17 years old with multiple sclerosis. Input material: blood. The chain couples TRBV5-6 to TRBJ1-4; no reliable D call. DNA for the CDR3: TGTGCCAGCAGCTCCGGTTTGGAAAAACTGTTTTTT. It specifies CASSSGLEKLFF.